The TCR beta chain described here comes from a study of T cells after posttransplantation cyclophosphamide. Study results and limitations: Blood and skin or GI T cell repertoires showed limited TRB overlap. Later blood repertoires were often dominated by clones from the donor CD8+ memory compartment.

In germline, CDR1 is ENHRY, CDR2 SYGVKD. Trimming took 11 bases from V and 4 from J; bases not matched to a gene: 9. The CDR3 contains 13 residues. Comments on this clone: Its antigen is undetermined.

This table comes from immunoSEQ multiplex PCR, and its TCRdb copy is limited to in-frame clones, with some not included. The sample has roughly 30,000 clones; around 90% are singletons. This receptor was identified in a woman in her thirties or forties with a blood cancer, CMV-positive, and with a related stem cell donor. Sequences were obtained from PBMCs. The chain has TRBV10-3 and TRBJ2-5; TRBD1 matches at 8 bases. The CDR3 protein is CAAAPGGAETQYF. CDR3 in DNA: TGTGCCGCCGCCCCAGGGGGCGCAGAGACCCAGTACTTC.